The text below deals with one T cell receptor beta chain. Clones were read by immunoSEQ multiplex PCR, and TCRdb kept only the in-frame ones, dropping some. The table lists 550,000 to 700,000 clones, around four fifths of them singletons. The CDR3 is 12 amino acids. Germline CDR1 and CDR2: ENHRY and SYGVKD. Between the trimmed V and J ends, which lost 0 bases and 13 bases, there was a span of 7 bases. The data were obtained in a study of shared clonotypes between healthy human individuals. The specimen was memory CD4+ T cells sorted from blood. The sample's subset: CD45RA-negative fraction. The chain employs TRBV10-3 and TRBJ2-6; D is ambiguous. This clonotype was obtained from a woman in her twenties or thirties in good health. The CDR3 nucleotides are TGTGCCATCAGTGAGTCTAGTCGAGTCCTGACTTTC. This codes for CAISESSRVLTF.